This T cell receptor (beta chain) is drawn from a study of T-cell memory formation after mild COVID-19. Across the whole study: The TCR clusters were mostly specific to one donor. General study points: The main location of contracting CD4+ clones was CM and EM, and that of contracting CD8+ clones was EMRA. Pre-infection memory already had some responding clones, implying cross-reactive memory joined.

As to this clonotype: Antigen specificity is unknown.

The germline V and J ends were trimmed by 1 base and 9 bases, with 10 bases remaining between them. CDR3 length equals 13 residues. Germline-derived CDR1 and CDR2 are DFQATT and SNEGSKA (reference sequence). Researchers used 5'RACE with constant-segment primers to make TCR alpha and TCR beta cDNA libraries that carry sample barcodes and UMIs. In TCRdb, the 5' RACE reads were re-called with MiXCR into one record per CDR3 protein. The sample lists roughly 500,000 distinct CDR3 sequences, just over 20% seen once, with around 13% in the top ten. Sequenced sample: PBMCs or a T cell subset sorted from them (not recorded which). The source of this sequence is an adult woman who had mild COVID-19 (a few samples of this study predate the infection). Cell type and time point are not known. The chain links TRBV20-1 to TRBJ1-6; D remains ambiguous. CDR3 sequence (DNA): TGCAGTGCTAGAGTGGGCTCTGGTTCACCCCTCCACTTT. It is translated as CSARVGSGSPLHF.